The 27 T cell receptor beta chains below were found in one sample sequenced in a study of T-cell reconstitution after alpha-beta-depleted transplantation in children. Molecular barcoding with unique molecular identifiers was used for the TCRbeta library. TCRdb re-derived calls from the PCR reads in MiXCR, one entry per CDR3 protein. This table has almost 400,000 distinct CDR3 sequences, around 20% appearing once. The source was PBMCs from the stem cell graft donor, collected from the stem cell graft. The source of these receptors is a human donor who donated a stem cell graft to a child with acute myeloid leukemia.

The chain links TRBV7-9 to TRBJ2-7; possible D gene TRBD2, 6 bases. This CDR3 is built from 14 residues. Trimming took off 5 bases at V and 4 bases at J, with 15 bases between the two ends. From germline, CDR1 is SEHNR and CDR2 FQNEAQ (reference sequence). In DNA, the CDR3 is TGTGCCAGCAGCCCAGAGGAGGGACGGTACGAGCAGTACTTC. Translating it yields CASSPEEGRYEQYF.

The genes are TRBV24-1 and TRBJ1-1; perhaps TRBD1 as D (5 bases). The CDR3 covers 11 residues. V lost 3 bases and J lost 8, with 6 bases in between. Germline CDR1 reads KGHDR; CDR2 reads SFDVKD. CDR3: CATSDDREAFF. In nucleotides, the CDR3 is TGTGCCACCAGTGATGACAGAGAAGCTTTCTTT.

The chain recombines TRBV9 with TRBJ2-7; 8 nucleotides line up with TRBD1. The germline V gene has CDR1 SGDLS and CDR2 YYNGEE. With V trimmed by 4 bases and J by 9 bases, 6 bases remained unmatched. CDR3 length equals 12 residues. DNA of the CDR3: TGTGCCAGCAGCCGGACAGGGTTACTGCAGTACTTC. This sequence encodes CASSRTGLLQYF.

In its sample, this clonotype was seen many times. CDR3 region: CASTGGGQGNEQFF. CDR3 DNA sequence: TGCGCCAGCACCGGCGGGGGACAGGGGAATGAGCAGTTCTTC. The rearrangement links TRBV10-2 to TRBJ2-1; 10 bases are shared with TRBD1. The CDR3 runs to 14 residues. The ends lost 7 bases at V and 7 bases at J; junction bases unmatched: 7. In germline, CDR1 is WSHSY, CDR2 SAAADI.

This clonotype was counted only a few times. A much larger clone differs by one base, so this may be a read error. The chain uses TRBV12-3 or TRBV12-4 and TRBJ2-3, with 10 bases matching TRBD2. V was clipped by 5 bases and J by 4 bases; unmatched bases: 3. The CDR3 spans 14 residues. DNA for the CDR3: TGTGCCAGCAGTCCCCTAGCGGGAGCAGATACGCAGTATTTT. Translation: CASSPLAGADTQYF.

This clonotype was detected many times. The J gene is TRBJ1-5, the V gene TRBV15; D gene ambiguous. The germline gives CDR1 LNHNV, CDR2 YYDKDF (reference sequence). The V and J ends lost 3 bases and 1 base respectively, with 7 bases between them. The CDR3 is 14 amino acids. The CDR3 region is CATSRQGSNQPQHF. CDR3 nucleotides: TGTGCCACCAGCAGGCAAGGGAGCAATCAGCCCCAGCATTTT.

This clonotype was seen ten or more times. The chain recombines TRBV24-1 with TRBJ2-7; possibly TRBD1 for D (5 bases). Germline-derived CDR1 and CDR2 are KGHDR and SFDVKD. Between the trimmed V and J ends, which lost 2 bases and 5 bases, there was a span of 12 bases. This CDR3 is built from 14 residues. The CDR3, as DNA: TGTGCCACCAGTGATTACGACAGAGGCCACGAGCAGTACTTC. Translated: CATSDYDRGHEQYF.

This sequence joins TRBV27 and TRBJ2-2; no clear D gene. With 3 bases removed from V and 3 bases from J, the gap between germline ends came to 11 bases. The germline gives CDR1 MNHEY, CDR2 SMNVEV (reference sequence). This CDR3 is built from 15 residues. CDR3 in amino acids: CASSFGSPDTGELFF. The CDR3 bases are TGTGCCAGCAGTTTTGGTTCCCCGGACACCGGGGAGCTGTTTTTT.

The CDR3 sequence is CASSYGRTGGSGANVLTF. For the CDR3, the DNA is TGTGCCAGCAGTTACGGCCGGACAGGGGGCTCTGGGGCCAACGTCCTGACTTTC. The chain has TRBV6-2 or TRBV6-3 and TRBJ2-6; 10 positions agree with TRBD1. The germline gives CDR1 MNHEY, CDR2 SVGEGT. The CDR3 is 18 amino acids. Trimming removed 2 bases from V and 0 bases from J; junction bases left unmatched: 4.

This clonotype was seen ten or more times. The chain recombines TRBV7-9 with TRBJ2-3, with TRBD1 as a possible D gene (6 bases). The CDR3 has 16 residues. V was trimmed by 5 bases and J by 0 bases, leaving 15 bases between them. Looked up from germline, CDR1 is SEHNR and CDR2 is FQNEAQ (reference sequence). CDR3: CASSLRQAMSTDTQYF. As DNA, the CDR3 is TGTGCCAGCAGCCTGAGACAGGCCATGAGCACAGATACGCAGTATTTT.

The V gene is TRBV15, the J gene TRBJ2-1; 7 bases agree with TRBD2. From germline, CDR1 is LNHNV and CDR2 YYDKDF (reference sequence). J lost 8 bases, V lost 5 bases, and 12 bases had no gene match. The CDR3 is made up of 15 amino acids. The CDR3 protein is CATSSSRGGWDEQFF. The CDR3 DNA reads TGTGCCACCAGCTCGAGCCGGGGAGGGTGGGATGAGCAGTTCTTC. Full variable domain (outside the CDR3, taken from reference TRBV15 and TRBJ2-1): DAMVIQNPRYQVTQFGKPVTLSCSQTLNHNVMYWYQQKSSQAPKLLFHYYDKDFNNEADTPDNFQSRRPNTSFCFLDIRSPGLGDTAMYLCATSSSRGGWDEQFFGPGTRLTVL.

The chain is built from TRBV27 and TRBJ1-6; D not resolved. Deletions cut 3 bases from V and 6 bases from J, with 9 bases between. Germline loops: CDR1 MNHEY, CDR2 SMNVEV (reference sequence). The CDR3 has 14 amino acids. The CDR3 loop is CASSFGSLNSPLHF. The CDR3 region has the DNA TGTGCCAGCAGTTTCGGCAGCCTTAATTCACCCCTCCACTTT.

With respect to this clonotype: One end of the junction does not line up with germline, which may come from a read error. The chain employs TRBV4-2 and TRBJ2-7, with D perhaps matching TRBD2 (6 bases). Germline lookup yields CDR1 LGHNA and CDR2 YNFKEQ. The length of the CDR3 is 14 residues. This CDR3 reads CASSLGTGSNEQYF. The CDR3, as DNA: TGTGCCAGCAGCCTCGGGACTGGCTCCAACGAGCAGTACTTC.

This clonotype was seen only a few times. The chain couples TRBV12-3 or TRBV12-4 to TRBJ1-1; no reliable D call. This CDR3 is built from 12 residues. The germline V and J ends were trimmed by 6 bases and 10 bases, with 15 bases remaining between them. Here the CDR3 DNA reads TGTGCCAGCAGCTCCGACACTGGTGGAGCTTTCTTT. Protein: CASSSDTGGAFF.

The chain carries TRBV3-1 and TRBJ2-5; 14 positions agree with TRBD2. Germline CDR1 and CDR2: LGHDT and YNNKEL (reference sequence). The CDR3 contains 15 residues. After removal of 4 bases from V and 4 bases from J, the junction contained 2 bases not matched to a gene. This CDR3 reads CASSPTSGRGETQYF. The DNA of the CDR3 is TGTGCCAGCAGCCCGACTAGCGGGAGGGGAGAGACCCAGTACTTC.

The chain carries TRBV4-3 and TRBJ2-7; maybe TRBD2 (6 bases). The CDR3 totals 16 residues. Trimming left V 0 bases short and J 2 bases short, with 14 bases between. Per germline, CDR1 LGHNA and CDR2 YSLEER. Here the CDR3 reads CASSQDIGTGAYEQYF. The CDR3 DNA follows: TGCGCCAGCAGCCAAGATATCGGGACTGGAGCCTACGAGCAGTACTTC.

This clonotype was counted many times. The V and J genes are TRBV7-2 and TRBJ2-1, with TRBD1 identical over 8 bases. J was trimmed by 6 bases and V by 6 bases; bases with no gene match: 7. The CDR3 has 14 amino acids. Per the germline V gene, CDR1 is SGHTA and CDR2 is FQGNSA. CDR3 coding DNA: TGTGCCAGCAGTTCGGGACAGGAGGTCAATGAGCAGTTCTTC. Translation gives CASSSGQEVNEQFF.

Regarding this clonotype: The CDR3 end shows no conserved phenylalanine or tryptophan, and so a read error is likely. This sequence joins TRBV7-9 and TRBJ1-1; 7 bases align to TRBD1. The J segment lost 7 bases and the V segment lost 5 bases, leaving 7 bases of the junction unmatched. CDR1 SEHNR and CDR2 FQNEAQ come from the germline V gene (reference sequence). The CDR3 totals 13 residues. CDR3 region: CASSLGGGGEAFY. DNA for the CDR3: TGTGCCAGCAGCCTAGGGGGCGGAGGTGAAGCTTTCTAT.

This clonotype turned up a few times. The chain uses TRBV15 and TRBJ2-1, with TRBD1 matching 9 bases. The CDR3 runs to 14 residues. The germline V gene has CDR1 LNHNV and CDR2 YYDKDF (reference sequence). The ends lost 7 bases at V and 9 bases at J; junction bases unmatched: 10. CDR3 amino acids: CATNKDRGGGEQFF. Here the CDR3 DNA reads TGTGCCACCAACAAGGACAGGGGTGGAGGTGAGCAGTTCTTC.

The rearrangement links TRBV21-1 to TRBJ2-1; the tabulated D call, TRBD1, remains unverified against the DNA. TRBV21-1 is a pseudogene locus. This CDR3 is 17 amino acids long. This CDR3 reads CASSKGGTAFLYNEQFF. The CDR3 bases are TGTGCCAGCAGCAAGGGGGGGACAGCATTCTTATACAATGAGCAGTTCTTC.

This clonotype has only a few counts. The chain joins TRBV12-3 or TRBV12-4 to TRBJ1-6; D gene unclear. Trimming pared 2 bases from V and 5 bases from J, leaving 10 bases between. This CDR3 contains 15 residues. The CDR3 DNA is TGTGCCAGCAGTTTAAGGTCCTGGAATAATTCACCCCTCCACTTT. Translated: CASSLRSWNNSPLHF.

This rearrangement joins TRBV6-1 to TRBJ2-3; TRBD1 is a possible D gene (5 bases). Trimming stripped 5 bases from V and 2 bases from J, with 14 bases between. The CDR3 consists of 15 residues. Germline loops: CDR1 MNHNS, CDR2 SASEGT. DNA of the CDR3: TGTGCCAGCAGTCAGGACAACCACTTCACAGATACGCAGTATTTT. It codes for CASSQDNHFTDTQYF.

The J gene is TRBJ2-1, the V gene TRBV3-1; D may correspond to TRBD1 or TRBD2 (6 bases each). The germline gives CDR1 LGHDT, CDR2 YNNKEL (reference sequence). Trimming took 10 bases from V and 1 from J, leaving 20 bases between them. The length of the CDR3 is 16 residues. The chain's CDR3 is CATTLRGARSYNEQFF. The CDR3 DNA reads TGTGCCACCACCCTTAGGGGGGCGAGGTCCTACAATGAGCAGTTCTTC.

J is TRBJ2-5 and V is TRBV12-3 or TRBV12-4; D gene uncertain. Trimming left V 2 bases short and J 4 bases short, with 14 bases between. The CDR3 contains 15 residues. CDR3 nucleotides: TGTGCCAGCAGTTTACCGAGTAGAGGCCCAGAGACCCAGTACTTC. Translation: CASSLPSRGPETQYF.

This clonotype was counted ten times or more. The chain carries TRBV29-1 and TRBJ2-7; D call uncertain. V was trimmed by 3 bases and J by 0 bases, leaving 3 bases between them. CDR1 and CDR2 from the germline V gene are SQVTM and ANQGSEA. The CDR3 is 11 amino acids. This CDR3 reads CSVEISYEQYF. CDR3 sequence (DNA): TGCAGCGTTGAGATCTCCTACGAGCAGTACTTC.

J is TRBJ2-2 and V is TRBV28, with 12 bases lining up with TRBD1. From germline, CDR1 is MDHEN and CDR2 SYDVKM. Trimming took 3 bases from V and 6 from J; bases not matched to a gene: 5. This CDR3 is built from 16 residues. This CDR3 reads CASSFFGTGGSGELFF. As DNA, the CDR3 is TGTGCCAGCAGTTTTTTCGGGACAGGGGGCTCCGGGGAGCTGTTTTTT. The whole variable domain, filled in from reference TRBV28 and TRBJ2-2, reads DVKVTQSSRYLVKRTGEKVFLECVQDMDHENMFWYRQDPGLGLRLIYFSYDVKMKEKGDIPEGYSVSREKKERFSLILESASTNQTSMYLCASSFFGTGGSGELFFGEGSRLTVL.

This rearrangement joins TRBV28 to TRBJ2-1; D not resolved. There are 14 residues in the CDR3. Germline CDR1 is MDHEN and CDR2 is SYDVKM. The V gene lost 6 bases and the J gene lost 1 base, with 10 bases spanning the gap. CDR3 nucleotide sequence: TGTGCCAGCAGCCCGCCCCGTTCCTACAATGAGCAGTTCTTC. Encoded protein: CASSPPRSYNEQFF. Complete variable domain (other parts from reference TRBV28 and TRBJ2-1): DVKVTQSSRYLVKRTGEKVFLECVQDMDHENMFWYRQDPGLGLRLIYFSYDVKMKEKGDIPEGYSVSREKKERFSLILESASTNQTSMYLCASSPPRSYNEQFFGPGTRLTVL.